This T cell receptor beta chain was observed in a study of control samples from healthy donors and cancer patients. This CDR3 has 16 residues. Trimming cost V 6 bases and J 1 base; bases outside gene matches: 8. Germline loops: CDR1 SGHVS, CDR2 FQNEAQ. The assay was immunoSEQ multiplex PCR, and TCRdb's table has in-frame clones only and misses some. The sample comprises about 160,000 clones, around 90% of which are singletons, and 12% rests with the top ten. The chain combines TRBV7-8 with TRBJ2-1; 8 bases fit TRBD2. Material for sequencing was blood. This clonotype originated in a man aged 30 to 39 in good health. CDR3 bases: TGTGCCAGCAGAACCCGGAGCGGGGGATCCTACAATGAGCAGTTCTTC. It codes for CASRTRSGGSYNEQFF.